This T cell receptor (beta chain) was observed in a study of blood T cell repertoires in COVID-19. About the research overall: The United States, Italy and Spain provided the acute and convalescent COVID-19 samples. In each case, the material was cDNA or gDNA derived from T cells, B-cell-depleted T cells, or PBMCs.

Trimming cost V 6 bases and J 4 bases, with 16 bases left between them. CDR3 length: 15 residues. CDR1 is MNHEY and CDR2 is SVGEGT in the germline V gene. Methods used by the authors: Scientists estimated how many nucleated cells there were by amplifying reference gene primers. Assay: immunoSEQ multiplex PCR; the TCRdb copy retains only in-frame clones and omits some. V and J calls and clone size follow that table, whereas D and trimming were derived from the DNA. The repertoire consists of some 66,000 clones, with more than 75% occurring once and the leading ten covering 40% to 60%. The TCR was taken from an elderly woman with acute or convalescent COVID-19. Sequencing input: peripheral blood. The chain employs TRBV6-2 or TRBV6-3 and TRBJ1-3; D remains unclear. The CDR3, as DNA: TGTGCCAGCAGCCCAGATGACGGAGGGGGAAACACCATATATTTT. It encodes CASSPDDGGGNTIYF.